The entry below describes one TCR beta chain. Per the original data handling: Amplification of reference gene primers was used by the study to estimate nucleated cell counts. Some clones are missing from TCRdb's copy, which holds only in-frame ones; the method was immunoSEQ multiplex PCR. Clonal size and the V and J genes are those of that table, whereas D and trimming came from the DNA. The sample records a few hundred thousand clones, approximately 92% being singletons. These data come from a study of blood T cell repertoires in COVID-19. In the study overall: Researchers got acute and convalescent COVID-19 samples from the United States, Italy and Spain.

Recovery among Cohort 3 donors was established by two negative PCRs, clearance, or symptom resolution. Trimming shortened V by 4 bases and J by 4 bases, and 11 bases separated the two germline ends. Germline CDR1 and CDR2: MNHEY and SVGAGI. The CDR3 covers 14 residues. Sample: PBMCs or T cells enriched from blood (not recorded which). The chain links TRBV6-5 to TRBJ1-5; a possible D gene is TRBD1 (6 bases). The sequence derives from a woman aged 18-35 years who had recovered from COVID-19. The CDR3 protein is CASSSGALNQPQHF. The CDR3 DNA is TGTGCCAGCAGTTCAGGGGCTTTGAATCAGCCCCAGCATTTT.